Listed below are T cell receptor beta chains from one sample, sequenced in a study of cytomegalovirus exposure and HLA in healthy donors. Using immunoSEQ multiplex PCR, the repertoire was profiled, and TCRdb retains in-frame clones only, with some absent. Of some 120,000 clones in the sample, over 70% were seen once. Sequenced material: PBMCs. Receptors were obtained from a woman aged 45-65 years in good health and CMV-seropositive. Both conserved end residues are part of each CDR3. The D gene is left open where the match is weak. The size of a clone is reported for some rows only, either as once, few or many, or as a class for expanded clones.

>NA|TRBV5-1|TRBJ2-2|TRBD2|18
CVSSSGLLAGGVTGELFF
TGCGTCAGCAGCTCAGGACTACTAGCGGGAGGCGTCACCGGGGAGCTGTTTTTT
>NA|TRBV19|TRBJ1-5|TRBD1|16
CASSFRQGEGNQPQHF
TGTGCCAGTAGTTTCCGACAGGGTGAGGGCAATCAGCCCCAGCATTTT
>few|TRBV25-1|TRBJ1-1|TRBD1|14
CASERTGRNTEAFF
TGTGCCAGCGAAAGGACAGGGCGGAACACTGAAGCTTTCTTT
>once|TRBV7-9|TRBJ1-2|NA|16
CASSLVKGQANYGYTF
TGTGCCAGCAGCTTAGTCAAGGGACAAGCAAACTATGGCTACACCTTC
>NA|TRBV19|TRBJ2-7|TRBD1|18
CASSIASWTGGRAYEQYF
TGTGCCAGTAGTATAGCCAGCTGGACAGGGGGGAGGGCCTACGAGCAGTACTTC
>NA|TRBV7-9|TRBJ1-1|NA|17
CASSLRVGGARSAKAFF
TGTGCCAGCAGCCTGAGGGTGGGGGGGGCGCGTTCCGCGAAAGCTTTCTTT
>NA|TRBV18|TRBJ2-7|NA|15
CASSPPYRTGYEQYF
TGTGCCAGCTCACCACCCTACAGAACTGGGTACGAGCAGTACTTC
>NA|TRBV7-2|TRBJ2-7|NA|13
CASSPPSSYEQYF
TGTGCCAGCAGCCCCCCTTCGTCCTACGAGCAGTACTTC
>NA|TRBV5-6|TRBJ1-1|TRBD1|13
CASRKQGLAEAFF
TGTGCCAGCAGGAAACAGGGGTTGGCTGAAGCTTTCTTT
>NA|TRBV7-3|TRBJ1-4|TRBD1|14
CASSPRGNDEKLFF
TGTGCCAGCAGCCCCAGGGGGAATGATGAAAAACTGTTTTTT
>NA|TRBV27|TRBJ1-2|NA|13
CASSFGRNYGYTF
TGTGCCAGCAGTTTCGGTAGAAACTATGGCTACACCTTC
>NA|TRBV9|TRBJ2-1|NA|14
CASSVDLSYNEQFF
TGTGCCAGCAGCGTAGATCTCTCCTACAATGAGCAGTTCTTC
>NA|TRBV6-6|TRBJ1-1|TRBD1|13
CASSQQGGIEAFF
TGTGCCAGCAGTCAACAGGGGGGGATTGAAGCTTTCTTT
>NA|TRBV4-2|TRBJ2-3|TRBD2|22
CASSQERRAGGPAVLRTDTQYF
TGTGCCAGCAGCCAAGAACGGCGAGCGGGGGGGCCGGCAGTACTCAGAACAGATACGCAGTATTTT
>NA|TRBV10-3|TRBJ2-7|TRBD2|14
CAISEGTSGSEQYF
TGTGCCATCAGTGAGGGGACTAGCGGGAGCGAGCAGTACTTC
>NA|TRBV7-9|TRBJ1-1|TRBD1|13
CASSRQGGTEAFF
TGTGCCAGCAGTCGACAGGGAGGCACTGAAGCTTTCTTT
>NA|TRBV5-1|TRBJ2-1|NA|14
CASSLTGTYNEQFF
TGCGCCAGCAGCTTGACAGGGACCTACAATGAGCAGTTCTTC
>NA|TRBV5-4|TRBJ2-7|NA|13
CASSLEPPYEQYF
TGTGCCAGCAGCTTGGAGCCACCCTACGAGCAGTACTTC
>NA|TRBV5-1|TRBJ2-5|TRBD1|14
CASSLGGQEETQYF
TGCGCCAGCAGCTTGGGCGGACAGGAAGAGACCCAGTACTTC
>NA|TRBV29-1|TRBJ2-3|TRBD1|12
CSVLGGADTQYF
TGCAGCGTTCTAGGGGGCGCAGATACGCAGTATTTT
>few|TRBV6-5|TRBJ2-6|NA|15
CASRKESPGANVLTF
TGTGCCAGCAGAAAAGAGAGTCCCGGGGCCAACGTCCTGACTTTC
>few|TRBV4-3|TRBJ2-5|TRBD2|17
CASSQDSRGGNQETQYF
TGCGCCAGCAGCCAAGATTCTCGCGGGGGGAACCAAGAGACCCAGTACTTC
>few|TRBV6-1|TRBJ2-7|NA|15
CASTISGTLPYEQYF
TGTGCCAGCACGATATCGGGGACACTTCCCTACGAGCAGTACTTC
>once|TRBV5-1|TRBJ1-3|TRBD1|17
CASSLMDRGLSGNTIYF
TGCGCCAGCAGCTTGATGGACAGGGGCCTCTCAGGAAACACCATATATTTT
>few|TRBV4-3|TRBJ2-3|NA|14
CASSQERVADTQYF
TGCGCCAGCAGCCAAGAGCGGGTCGCAGATACGCAGTATTTT
>NA|TRBV2|TRBJ2-2|NA|15
CASTSTGSNTGELFF
TGTGCCAGCACCAGCACCGGGTCCAACACCGGGGAGCTGTTTTTT
>NA|TRBV7-3|TRBJ2-1|NA|14
CASSLTSGLGEQFF
TGTGCCAGCAGCTTAACGAGCGGGCTTGGTGAGCAGTTCTTC
>NA|TRBV7-9|TRBJ1-1|TRBD1|14
CASSLTTGGTEAFF
TGTGCCAGCAGCTTGACCACAGGGGGCACTGAAGCTTTCTTT
>NA|TRBV9|TRBJ2-7|TRBD2|15
CASSARDYTSYEQYF
TGTGCCAGCAGCGCGCGGGACTACACCTCCTACGAGCAGTACTTC
>NA|TRBV9|TRBJ2-7|NA|14
CASSATGYVYEQYF
TGTGCCAGCAGCGCTACAGGGTACGTCTACGAGCAGTACTTC
>NA|TRBV4-1|TRBJ2-7|TRBD2|15
CASSHPGTSAYEQYF
TGCGCCAGCAGCCACCCCGGGACTAGCGCTTACGAGCAGTACTTC
>NA|TRBV18|TRBJ1-4|TRBD1|17
CASSPSDRYRTNEKLFF
TGTGCCAGCTCACCTTCGGACAGGTACCGAACTAATGAAAAACTGTTTTTT
>NA|TRBV30|TRBJ1-1|TRBD1|12
CAWSNYRGEAFF
TGTGCCTGGAGCAATTACAGGGGGGAAGCTTTCTTT
>NA|TRBV5-1|TRBJ1-2|TRBD1|13
CASSLGAGGGYTF
TGCGCCAGCAGCTTGGGTGCAGGGGGTGGCTACACCTTC
>NA|TRBV5-1|TRBJ1-2|TRBD1|14
CASSPGQGGDGYTF
TGCGCCAGCAGCCCTGGACAAGGGGGCGACGGCTACACCTTC
>NA|TRBV4-2|TRBJ1-4|NA|13
CASSRIDREKLFF
TGTGCCAGCAGCCGGATCGACAGAGAAAAACTGTTTTTT
>NA|TRBV30|TRBJ2-7|NA|14
CAWSAGVGDYEQYF
TGTGCCTGGAGCGCAGGGGTGGGGGACTACGAGCAGTACTTC
>NA|TRBV9|TRBJ1-1|NA|14
CASSVELSPRVAFF
TGTGCCAGCAGCGTAGAGCTCTCGCCTCGAGTAGCTTTCTTT
>NA|TRBV6-6|TRBJ2-1|TRBD1|14
CASSSGTGGNEQFF
TGTGCCAGCAGTTCCGGGACAGGGGGCAATGAGCAGTTCTTC
>NA|TRBV21-1|TRBJ1-2|NA|18
CASSKGGGTGGDFYGYTF
TGTGCCAGCAGCAAAGGGGGAGGGACAGGGGGAGACTTCTATGGCTACACCTTC
>NA|TRBV4-3|TRBJ1-1|TRBD1|15
CASSQMTGANTEAFF
TGCGCCAGCAGCCAGATGACAGGGGCGAACACTGAAGCTTTCTTT
>once|TRBV27|TRBJ1-2|NA|13
CASSFTGIYGYTF
TGTGCCAGCAGTTTCACAGGAATCTATGGCTACACCTTC
>NA|TRBV5-1|TRBJ2-3|NA|18
CASSGLKTVHPSTDTQYF
TGCGCCAGCAGCGGTTTGAAGACAGTTCACCCTAGCACAGATACGCAGTATTTT
>few|TRBV30|TRBJ1-3|NA|16
CAWSRGGTLVGNTIYF
TGTGCCTGGAGCCGGGGGGGGACTCTTGTCGGAAACACCATATATTTT
>NA|TRBV6-5|TRBJ2-7|NA|14
CASSYYGSSYEQYF
TGTGCCAGCAGTTACTATGGTAGCTCCTACGAGCAGTACTTC
>NA|TRBV29-1|TRBJ2-5|NA|14
CSVDGGAGQETQYF
TGCAGCGTTGATGGAGGGGCAGGGCAGGAGACCCAGTACTTC
>NA|TRBV28|TRBJ2-7|NA|12
CASSSRPLEQYF
TGTGCCAGCAGTTCGAGGCCGCTTGAGCAGTACTTC